The rows below give T cell receptor beta chains drawn from one sample of a study of TIL therapy for anti-PD-1-resistant metastatic lung cancer. Sequenced by immunoSEQ multiplex PCR; TCRdb stores in-frame clones only, minus some. This sample has about 50,000 clones, with approximately 70% found just once. The material sequenced was tumor tissue, taken at baseline. The receptor source for this set is a person aged 25 to 80 with non-small cell lung cancer. Both conserved end residues are part of each CDR3. A D gene is named only where the DNA matches it firmly. Rows may omit the clone size; those that give it use once, few, many or a size class.

clone size,V gene,J gene,D gene,CDR3 protein,CDR3 DNA
-,TRBV30,TRBJ1-5,TRBD1,CAWKTGINQPQHF,TGTGCCTGGAAGACAGGGATCAATCAGCCCCAGCATTTT
once,TRBV6-1,TRBJ1-5,-,CASTLATGGNQPQHF,TGTGCCAGCACCCTCGCCACAGGTGGCAATCAGCCCCAGCATTTT
-,TRBV7-8,TRBJ1-1,-,CASSLGGAKNTEAFF,TGTGCCAGCAGCTTAGGGGGGGCGAAGAACACTGAAGCTTTCTTT
-,TRBV28,TRBJ1-5,-,CASSLGSSRQPQHF,TGTGCCAGCAGTTTAGGCAGTTCTCGCCAGCCCCAGCATTTT
few,TRBV5-1,TRBJ2-3,TRBD1,CASSLGQGGYTDTQYF,TGCGCCAGCAGCTTGGGACAGGGGGGGTACACAGATACGCAGTATTTT
-,TRBV18,TRBJ2-1,-,CASSASDTRVF,TGTGCCAGCTCAGCGTCGGACACCCGGGTCTTC
-,TRBV15,TRBJ2-3,TRBD2,CATSRFLSGRATDTQYF,TGTGCCACCAGCAGATTCCTTAGCGGGAGGGCCACAGATACGCAGTATTTT
-,TRBV5-1,TRBJ2-2,-,CASSFGERRTGELFF,TGCGCCAGCAGCTTCGGGGAAAGGAGGACCGGGGAGCTGTTTTTT
-,TRBV28,TRBJ2-7,-,CAARNTRRQQYF,TGTGCGGCCCGGAACACTCGTCGGCAGCAGTACTTC
-,TRBV29-1,TRBJ2-5,-,CSVEPLSTQYF,TGCAGCGTTGAGCCCCTTAGTACCCAGTACTTC
-,TRBV28,TRBJ2-1,-,CASTVPGSSSYNEQFF,TGTGCCAGCACCGTCCCAGGGTCCAGCTCCTACAATGAGCAGTTCTTC
few,TRBV6-1,TRBJ2-2,TRBD1,CASSTRTGPGELFF,TGTGCCAGCAGTACACGGACAGGGCCCGGGGAGCTGTTTTTT
-,TRBV6-5,TRBJ2-7,TRBD2,CASSPSPGGAYEQYF,TGTGCCAGCAGTCCCTCTCCCGGGGGGGCCTACGAGCAGTACTTC
few,TRBV5-1,TRBJ1-2,-,CASSLDMVGVQEGYTF,TGCGCCAGCAGCTTGGATATGGTGGGAGTCCAGGAGGGCTACACCTTC
-,TRBV30,TRBJ1-5,TRBD1,CAWRGTGGGMGNQPQHF,TGTGCCTGGAGGGGGACAGGGGGCGGCATGGGCAATCAGCCCCAGCATTTT
-,TRBV27,TRBJ1-5,-,CASSTQGQPQHF,TGTGCCAGCAGTACACAGGGACAGCCCCAGCATTTT
few,TRBV6-6,TRBJ2-7,-,CASRPRESYEQYF,TGTGCCAGCAGACCCCGGGAATCCTACGAGCAGTACTTC
-,TRBV5-1,TRBJ2-3,-,CASLGGFTDTQYF,TGCGCCAGTTTGGGGGGCTTCACAGATACGCAGTATTTT
-,TRBV28,TRBJ1-5,-,CASSFLGSQPQHF,TGTGCCAGCAGTTTTCTAGGTAGTCAGCCCCAGCATTTT
-,TRBV14,TRBJ2-7,TRBD1,CASSQDTDHEDRGDEQYF,TGTGCCAGCAGCCAAGATACCGACCACGAAGACAGGGGTGACGAGCAGTACTTC
-,TRBV10-3,TRBJ2-7,TRBD1,CAISKTGDEQYF,TGTGCCATCAGCAAAACAGGGGACGAGCAGTACTTC
-,TRBV7-7,TRBJ2-2,TRBD1,CASSSGQGAVGELFF,TGTGCCAGCAGCTCCGGACAGGGGGCCGTCGGGGAGCTGTTTTTT
-,TRBV11-3,TRBJ1-1,-,CASSYRNTEAFF,TGTGCCAGCAGTTACAGGAACACTGAAGCTTTCTTT
few,TRBV15,TRBJ2-3,TRBD1,CATSRATGRGTDTQYF,TGTGCCACCAGCAGGGCGACAGGGAGAGGAACAGATACGCAGTATTTT
-,TRBV5-4,TRBJ2-5,-,CASSLVGRGEETQYF,TGTGCCAGCAGCTTGGTGGGGCGCGGGGAAGAGACCCAGTACTTC
-,TRBV27,TRBJ1-4,TRBD1,CASSLRRSDRGNEKLFF,TGTGCCAGCAGTTTACGCCGGTCCGACAGGGGGAATGAAAAACTGTTTTTT
-,TRBV9,TRBJ1-5,-,CASSVGVAVGQPQHF,TGTGCCAGCAGCGTAGGAGTGGCAGTGGGACAGCCCCAGCATTTT
-,TRBV9,TRBJ2-5,TRBD2,CASSVGGGPAGTQYF,TGTGCCAGCAGCGTAGGCGGGGGACCTGCGGGGACCCAGTACTTC
-,TRBV7-3,TRBJ1-2,TRBD1,CASSATTGGSDGYTF,TGTGCCAGCAGCGCGACTACAGGGGGGAGCGATGGCTACACCTTC
few,TRBV25-1,TRBJ2-7,-,CASHYEQYF,TGTGCCAGCCACTACGAGCAGTACTTC
-,TRBV10-3,TRBJ1-4,-,CAIREDGANEKLFF,TGTGCCATCAGGGAGGACGGAGCTAATGAAAAACTGTTTTTT
-,TRBV30,TRBJ2-5,-,CAWTKGDTETQYF,TGTGCCTGGACCAAGGGGGATACAGAGACCCAGTACTTC
once,TRBV28,TRBJ2-3,-,CASTVDRSSTDTQYF,TGTGCCAGCACCGTGGACAGATCAAGCACAGATACGCAGTATTTT
-,TRBV5-4,TRBJ2-7,TRBD1,CASSQTGTGAYEQYF,TGTGCCAGCAGCCAAACCGGGACAGGAGCCTACGAGCAGTACTTC
once,TRBV16,TRBJ1-2,-,CASSPDSHRSYTF,TGTGCCAGCAGTCCGGACAGCCATAGGAGCTACACCTTC
-,TRBV5-6,TRBJ1-6,-,CASSSNRISYNSPLHF,TGTGCCAGCAGCTCTAACAGGATCTCCTATAATTCACCCCTCCACTTT
-,TRBV6-6,TRBJ1-4,-,CASSYGQTNEKLFF,TGTGCCAGCAGTTATGGGCAGACTAATGAAAAACTGTTTTTT
-,TRBV19,TRBJ2-7,TRBD2,CASRDQRGSYEQYF,TGTGCCAGTAGGGATCAGCGGGGCAGCTACGAGCAGTACTTC
-,TRBV7-8,TRBJ1-2,-,CASSLDGRNYGYTF,TGTGCCAGCAGCTTGGACGGCCGCAACTATGGCTACACCTTC
-,TRBV28,TRBJ1-5,-,CASSSYGSGNQPQHF,TGTGCCAGCAGTTCCTATGGGTCCGGCAATCAGCCCCAGCATTTT
-,TRBV9,TRBJ2-7,TRBD1,CASSVSGTGLYYEQYF,TGTGCCAGCAGCGTTTCCGGGACAGGGTTATACTACGAGCAGTACTTC
-,TRBV5-1,TRBJ2-1,-,CASSNGGSSYNEQFF,TGCGCCAGCAGCAACGGGGGAAGCTCCTACAATGAGCAGTTCTTC
-,TRBV27,TRBJ2-7,TRBD1,CASRSTGVSEQYF,TGTGCCAGTAGATCGACAGGGGTGAGCGAGCAGTACTTC
-,TRBV6-6,TRBJ2-2,TRBD1,CASRRPGQSTGELFF,TGTGCCAGCAGGAGACCGGGACAGAGCACCGGGGAGCTGTTTTTT
-,TRBV11-2,TRBJ1-5,-,CASRSEGRFSNQPQHF,TGTGCCAGCAGGTCGGAAGGGAGGTTTTCGAATCAGCCCCAGCATTTT
many,TRBV19,TRBJ2-3,TRBD2,CASMIVAGGDTQYF,TGTGCCAGTATGATAGTAGCGGGGGGCGATACGCAGTATTTT
-,TRBV6-1,TRBJ1-1,-,CASSDYTEAFF,TGTGCCAGCAGTGATTACACTGAAGCTTTCTTT
-,TRBV6-5,TRBJ1-2,-,CASMLVDGYTF,TGTGCCAGCATGCTGGTCGATGGCTACACCTTC
-,TRBV7-9,TRBJ1-1,TRBD1,CASSFLTRGRDTEAFF,TGTGCCAGCAGCTTTCTAACAAGGGGGCGAGATACTGAAGCTTTCTTT
-,TRBV2,TRBJ2-7,-,CASTDHSGYEQYF,TGTGCCAGCACCGACCATAGCGGCTACGAGCAGTACTTC
-,TRBV6-6,TRBJ2-3,-,CASTITGADTQYF,TGTGCCAGCACCATAACAGGAGCGGATACGCAGTATTTT
few,TRBV9,TRBJ2-7,TRBD2,CASSVGLAGSYEQYF,TGTGCCAGCAGCGTAGGTCTAGCGGGTTCCTACGAGCAGTACTTC
-,TRBV29-1,TRBJ2-5,-,CSVAPGTRELMVETQYF,TGCAGCGTGGCCCCCGGGACAAGGGAATTAATGGTGGAGACCCAGTACTTC
-,TRBV6-1,TRBJ2-7,-,CASRASASYEQYF,TGTGCCAGCAGGGCTAGCGCGTCCTACGAGCAGTACTTC
-,TRBV27,TRBJ2-2,-,CASSFRVGTGELFF,TGTGCCAGCAGTTTCCGGGTAGGGACCGGGGAGCTGTTTTTT
-,TRBV16,TRBJ1-5,-,CASSQSWSNQPQHF,TGTGCCAGCAGCCAATCGTGGAGCAATCAGCCCCAGCATTTT
few,TRBV30,TRBJ2-7,-,CAWRGAYEQYF,TGTGCCTGGAGGGGGGCCTACGAGCAGTACTTC
few,TRBV7-3,TRBJ1-2,-,CASSLTQIMGYTF,TGTGCCAGCAGCTTAACACAGATTATGGGCTACACCTTC